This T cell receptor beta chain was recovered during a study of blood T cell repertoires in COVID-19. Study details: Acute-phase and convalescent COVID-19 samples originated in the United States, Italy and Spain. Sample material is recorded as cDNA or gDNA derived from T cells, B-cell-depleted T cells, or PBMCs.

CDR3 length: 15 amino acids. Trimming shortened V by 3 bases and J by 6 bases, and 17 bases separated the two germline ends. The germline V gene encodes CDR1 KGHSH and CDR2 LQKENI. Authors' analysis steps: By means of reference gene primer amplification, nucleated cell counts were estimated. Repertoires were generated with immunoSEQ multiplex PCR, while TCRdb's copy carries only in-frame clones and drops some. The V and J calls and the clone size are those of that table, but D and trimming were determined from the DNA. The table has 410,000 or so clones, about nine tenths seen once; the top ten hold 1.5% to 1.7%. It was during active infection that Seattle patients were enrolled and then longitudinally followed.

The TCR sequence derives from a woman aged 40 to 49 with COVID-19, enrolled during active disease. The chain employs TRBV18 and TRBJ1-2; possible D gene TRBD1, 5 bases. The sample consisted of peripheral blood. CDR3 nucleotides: TGTGCCAGCTCACCCAAAATAGACAGCGCGGATGGCTACACCTTC. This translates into CASSPKIDSADGYTF.